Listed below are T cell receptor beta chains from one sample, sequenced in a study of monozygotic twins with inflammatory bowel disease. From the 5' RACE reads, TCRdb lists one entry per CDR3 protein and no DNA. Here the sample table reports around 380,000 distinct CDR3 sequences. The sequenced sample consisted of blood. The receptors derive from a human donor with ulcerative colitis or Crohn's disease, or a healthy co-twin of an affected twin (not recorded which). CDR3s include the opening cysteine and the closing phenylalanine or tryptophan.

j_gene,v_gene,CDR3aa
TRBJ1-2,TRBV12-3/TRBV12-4,CASSPPGRPGNYGYTF
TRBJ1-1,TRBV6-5,CASSYSRGGVYTEAFF
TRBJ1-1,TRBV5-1,CASSPGQGPEAFF
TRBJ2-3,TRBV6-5,CASSYGTSGADTQYF
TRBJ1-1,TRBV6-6,CASSDYADNWF
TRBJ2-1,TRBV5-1,CASSFQGANEQFF
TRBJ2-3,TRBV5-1,CASSFPRDLGDTQYF
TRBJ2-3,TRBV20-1,CSAIRSTDTQYF
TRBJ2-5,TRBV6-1,CASSEASGYQETQYF
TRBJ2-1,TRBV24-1,CATSEFIYNEQFF
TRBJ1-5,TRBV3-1,CASSPGTGTLQPQHF
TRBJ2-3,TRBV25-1,CASSEWRGVTDTQYF
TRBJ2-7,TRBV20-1,CSATPGDGRHEQYF
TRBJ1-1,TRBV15,CATSREGGLGTEAFF
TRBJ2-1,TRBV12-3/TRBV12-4,CASSSGQGRDNEQFF
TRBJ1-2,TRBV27,CASSSLGKANYGYTF
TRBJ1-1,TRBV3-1,CASSQGSSTNTEAFF